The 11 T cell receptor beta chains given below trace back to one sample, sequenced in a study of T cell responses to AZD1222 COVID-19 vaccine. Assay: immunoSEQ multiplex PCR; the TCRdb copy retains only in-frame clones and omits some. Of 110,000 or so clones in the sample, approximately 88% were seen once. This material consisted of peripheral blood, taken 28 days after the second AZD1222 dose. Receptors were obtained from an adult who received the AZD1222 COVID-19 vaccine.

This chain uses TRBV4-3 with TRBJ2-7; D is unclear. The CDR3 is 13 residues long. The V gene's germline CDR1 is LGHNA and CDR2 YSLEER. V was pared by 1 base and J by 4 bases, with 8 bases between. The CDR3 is CASSQVLEYEQYF. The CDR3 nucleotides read TGCGCCAGCAGCCAAGTCCTTGAGTACGAGCAGTACTTC.

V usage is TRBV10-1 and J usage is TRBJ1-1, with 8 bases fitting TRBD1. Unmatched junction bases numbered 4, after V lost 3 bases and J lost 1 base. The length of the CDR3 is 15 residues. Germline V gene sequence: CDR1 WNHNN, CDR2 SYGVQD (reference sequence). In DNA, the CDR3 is TGCGCCAGCAGTGATCGGACAGGGCGGAACACTGAAGCTTTCTTT. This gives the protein CASSDRTGRNTEAFF.

DNA for the CDR3: TGTGCCAGCTCACCTACAGGGGAATCTGGAAACACCATATATTTT. This gives the protein CASSPTGESGNTIYF. This chain uses TRBV18 with TRBJ1-3, with TRBD1 matching 7 bases. Germline V CDR1 and CDR2: KGHSH, LQKENI. The V and J ends lost 3 bases and 1 base, in that order; junction bases with no gene match: 3. CDR3 length equals 15 residues.

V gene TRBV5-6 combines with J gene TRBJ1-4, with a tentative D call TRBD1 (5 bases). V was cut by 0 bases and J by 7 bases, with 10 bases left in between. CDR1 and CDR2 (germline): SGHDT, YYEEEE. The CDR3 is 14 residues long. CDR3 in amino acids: CASSLAGSVEKLFF. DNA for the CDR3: TGTGCCAGCAGCTTGGCAGGGTCGGTTGAAAAACTGTTTTTT.

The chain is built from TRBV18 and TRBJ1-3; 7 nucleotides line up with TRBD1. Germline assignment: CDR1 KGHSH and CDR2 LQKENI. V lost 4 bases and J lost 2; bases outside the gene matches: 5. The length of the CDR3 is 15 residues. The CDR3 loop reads CASSRSQGAGNTIYF. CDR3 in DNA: TGTGCCAGCTCACGATCGCAGGGGGCTGGAAACACCATATATTTT.

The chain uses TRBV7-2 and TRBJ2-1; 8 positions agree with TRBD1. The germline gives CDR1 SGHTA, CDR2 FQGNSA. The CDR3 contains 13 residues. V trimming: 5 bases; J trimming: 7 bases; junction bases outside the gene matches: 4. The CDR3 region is CASSPQGVNEQFF. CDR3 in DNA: TGTGCCAGCAGCCCACAGGGGGTAAATGAGCAGTTCTTC. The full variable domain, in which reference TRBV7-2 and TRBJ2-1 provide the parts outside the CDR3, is GAGVSQSPSNKVTEKGKDVELRCDPISGHTALYWYRQSLGQGLEFLIYFQGNSAPDKSGLPSDRFSAERTGGSVSTLTIQRTQQEDSAVYLCASSPQGVNEQFFGPGTRLTVL.

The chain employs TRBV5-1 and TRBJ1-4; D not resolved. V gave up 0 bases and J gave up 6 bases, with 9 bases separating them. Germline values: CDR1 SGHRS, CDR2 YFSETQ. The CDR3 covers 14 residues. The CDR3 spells CASSLGGRDEKLFF. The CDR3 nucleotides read TGCGCCAGCAGCTTGGGAGGGAGGGATGAAAAACTGTTTTTT.

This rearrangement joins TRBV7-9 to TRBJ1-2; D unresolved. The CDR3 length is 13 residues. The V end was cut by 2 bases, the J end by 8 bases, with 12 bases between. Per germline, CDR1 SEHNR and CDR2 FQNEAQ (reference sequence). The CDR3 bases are TGTGCCAGCAGCTTATCCCGGGCTGAAGGCTACACCTTC. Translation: CASSLSRAEGYTF.

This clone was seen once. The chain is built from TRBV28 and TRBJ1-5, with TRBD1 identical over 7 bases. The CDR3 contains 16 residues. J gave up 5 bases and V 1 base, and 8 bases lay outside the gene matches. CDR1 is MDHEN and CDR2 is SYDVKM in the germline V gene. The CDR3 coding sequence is TGTGCCAGCAGTTTATTCGACAGGGTAGGGTATCAGCCCCAGCATTTT. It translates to CASSLFDRVGYQPQHF. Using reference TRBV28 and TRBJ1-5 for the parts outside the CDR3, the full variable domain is DVKVTQSSRYLVKRTGEKVFLECVQDMDHENMFWYRQDPGLGLRLIYFSYDVKMKEKGDIPEGYSVSREKKERFSLILESASTNQTSMYLCASSLFDRVGYQPQHFGDGTRLSIL.

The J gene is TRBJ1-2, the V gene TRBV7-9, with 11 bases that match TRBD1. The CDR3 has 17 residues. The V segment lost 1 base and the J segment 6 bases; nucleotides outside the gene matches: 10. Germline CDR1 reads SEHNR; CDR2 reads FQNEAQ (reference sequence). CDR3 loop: CASSLGKGQGASDGYTF. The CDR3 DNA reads TGTGCCAGCAGCTTAGGTAAAGGACAGGGGGCGTCTGATGGCTACACCTTC.

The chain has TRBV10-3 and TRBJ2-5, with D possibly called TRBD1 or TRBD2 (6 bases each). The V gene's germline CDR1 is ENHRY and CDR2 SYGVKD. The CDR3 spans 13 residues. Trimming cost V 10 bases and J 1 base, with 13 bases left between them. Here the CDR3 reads CATWGAAQETQYF. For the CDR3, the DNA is TGTGCCACCTGGGGGGCCGCCCAAGAGACCCAGTACTTC.